The rows below give T cell receptor beta chains drawn from one sample of a study of blood T cell repertoires in COVID-19. TCRdb's copy holds only in-frame clones and misses some; the assay was immunoSEQ multiplex PCR. The profile covers 150,000 or so clones, with roughly 84% appearing a single time and over 5% taken by the ten largest. Sample: peripheral blood. The receptors come from a woman aged 50 to 65 with COVID-19, enrolled during active disease. CDR3s include the opening cysteine and the closing phenylalanine or tryptophan. The D gene is left open where the match is weak. Clone size appears in some rows only: once, few, many, or a class for an expanded clone.

CDR3 length: 18; J gene: TRBJ2-7; D gene: TRBD1; V gene: TRBV19; clone size: NA; CDR3 protein: CASSIAAGQGVYYYEQYF; CDR3 DNA: TGTGCCAGTAGTATAGCTGCGGGACAGGGCGTTTATTACTACGAGCAGTACTTC
CDR3 length: 17; J gene: TRBJ1-2; D gene: TRBD1; V gene: TRBV5-1; clone size: NA; CDR3 protein: CASSTTVGTGGEYGYTF; CDR3 DNA: TGCGCCAGCAGCACGACCGTCGGGACAGGGGGCGAGTATGGCTACACCTTC
CDR3 length: 15; J gene: TRBJ2-1; D gene: TRBD2; V gene: TRBV5-1; clone size: NA; CDR3 protein: CASSLALAGVNEQFF; CDR3 DNA: TGCGCCAGCAGCCTGGCCCTAGCGGGGGTGAATGAGCAGTTCTTC
CDR3 length: 16; J gene: TRBJ2-5; D gene: TRBD2; V gene: TRBV11-3; clone size: NA; CDR3 protein: CASSSPWTRGGETQYF; CDR3 DNA: TGTGCCAGCAGCTCCCCCTGGACTAGAGGAGGAGAGACCCAGTACTTC
CDR3 length: 16; J gene: TRBJ2-2; D gene: NA; V gene: TRBV27; clone size: NA; CDR3 protein: CASSLLLAVDTGELFF; CDR3 DNA: TGTGCCAGCAGTTTATTGTTAGCGGTCGACACCGGGGAGCTGTTTTTT
CDR3 length: 16; J gene: TRBJ2-3; D gene: TRBD2; V gene: TRBV6-5; clone size: NA; CDR3 protein: CASSYSNSGGVDTQYF; CDR3 DNA: TGTGCCAGCAGTTACTCGAATAGCGGGGGGGTGGATACGCAGTATTTT
CDR3 length: 14; J gene: TRBJ2-5; D gene: NA; V gene: TRBV2; clone size: NA; CDR3 protein: CASSERLTEETQYF; CDR3 DNA: TGTGCCAGCAGTGAAAGGCTAACAGAAGAGACCCAGTACTTC
CDR3 length: 16; J gene: TRBJ1-5; D gene: NA; V gene: TRBV19; clone size: NA; CDR3 protein: CASTPGGIDSNQPQHF; CDR3 DNA: TGTGCCAGTACCCCGGGGGGGATTGATAGCAATCAGCCCCAGCATTTT
CDR3 length: 15; J gene: TRBJ1-1; D gene: NA; V gene: TRBV19; clone size: NA; CDR3 protein: CASSILDSPPTEAFF; CDR3 DNA: TGTGCCAGTAGTATCCTAGACAGCCCCCCGACTGAAGCTTTCTTT
CDR3 length: 17; J gene: TRBJ1-6; D gene: NA; V gene: TRBV27; clone size: NA; CDR3 protein: CASRDAGGSGDHSPLHF; CDR3 DNA: TGTGCCAGCAGGGACGCAGGTGGTTCGGGGGACCATTCACCCCTCCACTTT
CDR3 length: 15; J gene: TRBJ2-3; D gene: TRBD2; V gene: TRBV6-6; clone size: NA; CDR3 protein: CASSQGASGGDTQYF; CDR3 DNA: TGTGCCAGCAGTCAGGGGGCTAGCGGGGGCGATACGCAGTATTTT
CDR3 length: 12; J gene: TRBJ2-5; D gene: NA; V gene: TRBV10-3; clone size: once; CDR3 protein: CAISDREETQYF; CDR3 DNA: TGTGCCATCAGTGACCGAGAAGAGACCCAGTACTTC
CDR3 length: 15; J gene: TRBJ2-2; D gene: TRBD2; V gene: TRBV6-2/TRBV6-3; clone size: NA; CDR3 protein: CASSLQLAGDGELFF; CDR3 DNA: TGTGCCAGCAGTTTACAACTAGCGGGGGACGGGGAGCTGTTTTTT
CDR3 length: 17; J gene: TRBJ2-5; D gene: TRBD2; V gene: TRBV28; clone size: once; CDR3 protein: CASSFQAGGRFGETQYF; CDR3 DNA: TGTGCCAGCAGTTTTCAAGCGGGGGGCCGGTTTGGAGAGACCCAGTACTTC
CDR3 length: 13; J gene: TRBJ1-5; D gene: NA; V gene: TRBV7-9; clone size: few; CDR3 protein: CASSPQQNQPQHF; CDR3 DNA: TGTGCCAGCAGCCCACAGCAAAATCAGCCCCAGCATTTT
CDR3 length: 16; J gene: TRBJ2-4; D gene: TRBD2; V gene: TRBV6-1; clone size: NA; CDR3 protein: CASSDTSGGAKNIQYF; CDR3 DNA: TGTGCCAGCAGTGACACTAGCGGGGGGGCCAAAAACATTCAGTACTTC
CDR3 length: 15; J gene: TRBJ1-1; D gene: NA; V gene: TRBV7-2; clone size: NA; CDR3 protein: CASSLRVQVNTEAFF; CDR3 DNA: TGTGCCAGCAGTCTAAGGGTACAGGTGAACACTGAAGCTTTCTTT
CDR3 length: 14; J gene: TRBJ1-1; D gene: NA; V gene: TRBV2; clone size: NA; CDR3 protein: CASSDPPGNTEAFF; CDR3 DNA: TGTGCCAGCAGTGACCCGCCGGGGAACACTGAAGCTTTCTTT
CDR3 length: 12; J gene: TRBJ1-5; D gene: TRBD1; V gene: TRBV28; clone size: NA; CDR3 protein: CASSTGEQPQHF; CDR3 DNA: TGTGCCAGCAGCACAGGGGAACAGCCCCAGCATTTT
CDR3 length: 16; J gene: TRBJ2-3; D gene: NA; V gene: TRBV4-1; clone size: NA; CDR3 protein: CASSQEVVAGTDTQYF; CDR3 DNA: TGCGCCAGCAGCCAAGAGGTCGTGGCTGGCACAGATACGCAGTATTTT
CDR3 length: 13; J gene: TRBJ2-3; D gene: NA; V gene: TRBV12-5; clone size: NA; CDR3 protein: CASGLGATDTQYF; CDR3 DNA: TGTGCTAGTGGTTTGGGCGCCACAGATACGCAGTATTTT
CDR3 length: 16; J gene: TRBJ2-4; D gene: TRBD2; V gene: TRBV9; clone size: NA; CDR3 protein: CASSVGSGVAKNIQYF; CDR3 DNA: TGTGCCAGCAGCGTAGGTAGCGGGGTAGCCAAAAACATTCAGTACTTC
CDR3 length: 15; J gene: TRBJ1-5; D gene: TRBD1; V gene: TRBV28; clone size: once; CDR3 protein: CASSPGTGKNQPQHF; CDR3 DNA: TGTGCCAGCAGTCCAGGGACAGGGAAAAATCAGCCCCAGCATTTT
CDR3 length: 11; J gene: TRBJ1-1; D gene: NA; V gene: TRBV27; clone size: NA; CDR3 protein: CASTSTGRAFF; CDR3 DNA: TGTGCCAGCACATCGACCGGGAGAGCTTTCTTT
CDR3 length: 16; J gene: TRBJ1-3; D gene: TRBD1; V gene: TRBV6-5; clone size: NA; CDR3 protein: CASSSPTGGRGNTIYF; CDR3 DNA: TGTGCCAGCAGTTCTCCTACAGGGGGCCGGGGAAACACCATATATTTT
CDR3 length: 14; J gene: TRBJ2-3; D gene: NA; V gene: TRBV6-5; clone size: NA; CDR3 protein: CASSYSMGPDTQYF; CDR3 DNA: TGTGCCAGCAGTTACTCGATGGGCCCCGATACGCAGTATTTT
CDR3 length: 15; J gene: TRBJ2-2; D gene: NA; V gene: TRBV5-1; clone size: NA; CDR3 protein: CASSLGTANTGELFF; CDR3 DNA: TGCGCCAGCAGCTTGGGCACTGCGAACACCGGGGAGCTGTTTTTT
CDR3 length: 17; J gene: TRBJ1-6; D gene: TRBD1; V gene: TRBV12-5; clone size: NA; CDR3 protein: CASGLLSGTGGESPLHF; CDR3 DNA: TGTGCTAGTGGTTTGCTCTCCGGGACAGGGGGTGAGTCACCCCTCCACTTT
CDR3 length: 15; J gene: TRBJ2-7; D gene: TRBD2; V gene: TRBV6-1; clone size: NA; CDR3 protein: CASSEFPGLAFEQYF; CDR3 DNA: TGTGCCAGCAGTGAATTTCCGGGACTAGCGTTCGAGCAGTACTTC
CDR3 length: 14; J gene: TRBJ2-2; D gene: NA; V gene: TRBV1; clone size: few; CDR3 protein: CTSSQEHLDRELFF; CDR3 DNA: TGCACCAGCAGCCAAGAACACCTCGATCGGGAGCTGTTTTTT
CDR3 length: 16; J gene: TRBJ2-2; D gene: NA; V gene: TRBV6-1; clone size: once; CDR3 protein: CASSDRRQAYTGELFF; CDR3 DNA: TGTGCCAGCAGTGATAGGAGACAGGCCTACACCGGGGAGCTGTTTTTT